The present T cell receptor beta chain was sequenced within a study of blood T cell repertoires in COVID-19. Clones were read by immunoSEQ multiplex PCR, and TCRdb kept only the in-frame ones, dropping some. Here the sample spans about 190,000 clones, under 80% being singletons. CDR3 length: 16 amino acids. Trimming took 2 bases from V and 2 from J, leaving 14 bases between them. In germline, CDR1 is MNHNS, CDR2 SASEGT. The chain links TRBV6-1 to TRBJ2-3, with D perhaps matching TRBD2 (6 bases). The clonotype originates from a woman in her 50s with acute COVID-19. Source material: PBMCs or T cells enriched from blood (not recorded which). The CDR3 bases are TGTGCCAGCAGTGAAACGGGACTCGATCTCACAGATACGCAGTATTTT. Its translation: CASSETGLDLTDTQYF.